These 5 T cell receptor beta chains were all obtained from the same sample, sequenced in a study of sequential checkpoint blockade in melanoma. This table comes from immunoSEQ multiplex PCR, and its TCRdb copy is limited to in-frame clones, with some not included. The top ten hold about 1.6% of the sample, which has 37,000 or so clones, under 35% seen once. Treatment noted: randomized to nivolumab then ipilimumab (arm A) or the reverse (arm B). This sample comprised tumor tissue (inferred from file names), obtained from a patient given nivolumab and ipilimumab in sequence. The receptors stem from a human donor with melanoma.

This clone was seen a handful of times. This chain uses TRBV11-3 with TRBJ2-1; the D is unclear. The CDR3 runs 15 residues. The germline V gene has CDR1 SGHNT and CDR2 YENEEA. The V and J ends lost 8 bases and 0 bases respectively, with 14 bases between them. The CDR3: CASHPTSGSYNEQFF. The CDR3 coding sequence is TGTGCCAGCCATCCGACATCTGGCTCCTACAATGAGCAGTTCTTC.

The chain combines TRBV16 with TRBJ1-2; a weak D match, TRBD1 (6 bases). Deletions cut 2 bases from V and 6 bases from J, with 16 bases between. This CDR3 has 15 amino acids. Germline V lookup: CDR1 KGHSY, CDR2 FQNENV. This CDR3 is CASSQTAEGGNGYTF. The CDR3 nucleotides are TGTGCCAGCAGCCAAACAGCGGAGGGGGGGAATGGCTACACCTTC.

The rearrangement joins TRBV29-1 to TRBJ2-7; the match to TRBD1 covers 9 bases. Germline CDR1 is SQVTM and CDR2 is ANQGSEA. V gave up 4 bases and J gave up 3 bases; unmatched junction bases: 4. This CDR3 is built from 13 residues. DNA of the CDR3: TGCAGCGTTGCGGGGACAGGGCGCTACGAGCAGTACTTC. This encodes CSVAGTGRYEQYF.

The V call is TRBV28, the J call TRBJ1-2; D possibly corresponds to TRBD1 (5 bases). V lost 2 bases to trimming and J lost 3 bases, with 10 bases between them. Germline-derived CDR1 and CDR2 are MDHEN and SYDVKM. CDR3 length equals 14 residues. CDR3 in amino acids: CASSLGTGDYGYTF. For the CDR3, the DNA is TGTGCCAGCAGTTTAGGTACAGGTGACTATGGCTACACCTTC.

This clone occurred a few times. This sequence joins TRBV28 and TRBJ1-6; D unclear. Germline V gene data show CDR1 as MDHEN and CDR2 as SYDVKM. The length of the CDR3 is 13 residues. V lost 8 bases and J 4 bases, leaving 9 bases between the germline ends. The CDR3 region has the DNA TGTGCCAGCCTTTTGGGGTATAATTCACCCCTCCACTTT. This sequence encodes CASLLGYNSPLHF.